These 6 T cell receptor beta chains share one sample of origin, sequenced in a study of blood T cell repertoires in COVID-19. Clones were read by immunoSEQ multiplex PCR, and TCRdb kept only the in-frame ones, dropping some. The sample shows 70,000 to 100,000 clones, over 70% of them seen only once. Sequenced material: peripheral blood. The receptors stem from a woman aged 45 to 65 with acute or convalescent COVID-19.

The V call is TRBV12-3 or TRBV12-4, the J call TRBJ1-3, with D unclear. Trimming shortened V by 10 bases and J by 2 bases, and 12 bases separated the two germline ends. CDR3 size: 13 residues. CDR3 in amino acids: CATVQKAGNTIYF. CDR3 nucleotide sequence: TGTGCCACCGTACAGAAAGCTGGAAACACCATATATTTT.

This sequence joins TRBV6-2 or TRBV6-3 and TRBJ2-7; D possibly corresponds to TRBD1 (6 bases). V shed 6 bases and J shed 2 bases, with 11 bases lying between them. The germline CDR1 and CDR2 sequences are MNHEY and SVGEGT. The CDR3 is 13 residues long. CDR3 in DNA: TGTGCCAGCAGCCGGGACACAACCTACGAGCAGTACTTC. Amino acids: CASSRDTTYEQYF.

The chain has TRBV5-1 and TRBJ2-1, with TRBD1 identical over 8 bases. The CDR3 consists of 16 residues. CDR1 SGHRS and CDR2 YFSETQ come from the germline V gene. V was pared by 4 bases and J by 4 bases, with 10 bases of the junction left unmatched. The CDR3 reads CASSAGQGSMYNEQFF. The CDR3 DNA follows: TGCGCCAGCAGCGCCGGACAGGGATCGATGTACAATGAGCAGTTCTTC.

V is TRBV5-1 and J is TRBJ2-3, with a possible D match to TRBD1 (6 bases). Trimming shortened V by 4 bases and J by 6 bases, and 15 bases separated the two germline ends. The CDR3 is 14 residues long. Germline CDR1 and CDR2: SGHRS and YFSETQ. The CDR3 region has the DNA TGCGCCAGCAGCGCCGGACAGACGAGGGATACGCAGTATTTT. Translating gives CASSAGQTRDTQYF.

The chain combines TRBV5-1 with TRBJ1-1; no clear D gene. CDR1 and CDR2 (germline): SGHRS, YFSETQ. V dropped 2 bases and J dropped 3 bases, with 8 bases sitting between them. The length of the CDR3 is 13 residues. Here the CDR3 DNA reads TGCGCCAGCAGCTTTAATGCGGACACTGAAGCTTTCTTT. This codes for CASSFNADTEAFF. The full variable domain, its missing parts supplied by reference TRBV5-1 and TRBJ1-1, is KAGVTQTPRYLIKTRGQQVTLSCSPISGHRSVSWYQQTPGQGLQFLFEYFSETQRNKGNFPGRFSGRQFSNSRSEMNVSTLELGDSALYLCASSFNADTEAFFGQGTRLTVV.

V gene TRBV30 combines with J gene TRBJ2-6; the match to TRBD2 covers 10 bases. The V gene's germline CDR1 is GTSNPN and CDR2 SVGIG (reference sequence). V was clipped by 3 bases and J by 0 bases; unmatched bases: 8. This CDR3 region has 18 residues. CDR3 in amino acids: CAWSQISGGHSGANVLTF. In DNA, the CDR3 is TGTGCCTGGAGCCAAATTAGCGGGGGGCACTCTGGGGCCAACGTCCTGACTTTC.